This is a list of T cell receptor beta chains from one sample in a study of regulatory T cells. The assay was immunoSEQ multiplex PCR, and TCRdb's table has in-frame clones only and misses some. The sample shows 20,000 to 25,000 clones, over 85% of them seen only once. Specimen: CD8+ T cells sorted from blood. These receptors all stem from a child younger than 10 with CD3G deficiency. Both conserved end residues are part of each CDR3. D genes are given only for firm matches. Expanded clones get a size class; other rows say once, few or many, or leave the size out.

clone size	V gene	D gene	J gene	CDR3 protein	CDR3 DNA
-	TRBV6-1	-	TRBJ2-7	CASTGFYEQYF	TGTGCCAGCACAGGATTCTACGAGCAGTACTTC
-	TRBV28	TRBD2	TRBJ2-7	CASSGLAGDYEQYF	TGTGCCAGCAGTGGACTAGCGGGAGACTACGAGCAGTACTTC
once	TRBV7-8	-	TRBJ2-7	CASSLGAGNSYEQYF	TGTGCCAGCAGCTTAGGAGCGGGTAACTCCTACGAGCAGTACTTC
-	TRBV28	-	TRBJ2-3	CASSFGQPGMDTQYF	TGTGCCAGCAGTTTCGGGCAGCCGGGGATGGATACGCAGTATTTT
once	TRBV7-9	TRBD2	TRBJ2-5	CASSPAGLTNLQETQYF	TGTGCCAGCAGCCCAGCGGGGCTGACGAACCTTCAAGAGACCCAGTACTTC
once	TRBV28	-	TRBJ2-7	CASSLSRQTPPNEQYF	TGTGCCAGCAGTTTAAGTCGACAGACTCCCCCCAACGAGCAGTACTTC
-	TRBV27	-	TRBJ2-1	CASSGGNEQFF	TGTGCCAGCTCAGGAGGAAATGAGCAGTTCTTC
-	TRBV28	-	TRBJ2-7	CASSRTGPIYEQYF	TGTGCCAGCAGTCGAACAGGGCCGATCTACGAGCAGTACTTC
once	TRBV28	TRBD2	TRBJ2-2	CASSPGGGELFF	TGTGCCAGCAGTCCGGGGGGCGGGGAGCTGTTTTTT
few	TRBV7-9	-	TRBJ2-3	CASGTSGSTDTQYF	TGTGCCAGCGGGACCAGCGGGAGCACAGATACGCAGTATTTT
-	TRBV11-2	-	TRBJ1-1	CASSTLGTEAFF	TGTGCCAGCAGCACCCTAGGGACTGAAGCTTTCTTT
-	TRBV28	TRBD1	TRBJ2-2	CASSSIFRTGNTGELFF	TGTGCCAGCAGTTCTATATTTCGGACAGGGAACACCGGGGAGCTGTTTTTT
-	TRBV7-8	TRBD2	TRBJ2-3	CASSLIAGGRADTQYF	TGTGCCAGCAGCCTCATAGCGGGGGGAAGAGCAGATACGCAGTATTTT
-	TRBV28	-	TRBJ1-1	CASSFEGTEAFF	TGTGCCAGCAGTTTTGAGGGCACTGAAGCTTTCTTT
-	TRBV11-2	TRBD2	TRBJ2-1	CASSPIAGVPEQFF	TGTGCCAGCAGCCCCATAGCGGGAGTGCCAGAGCAGTTCTTC
-	TRBV13	-	TRBJ2-7	CASSEGRRYEQYF	TGTGCCAGCAGCGAGGGACGGCGCTACGAGCAGTACTTC
few	TRBV6-1	TRBD1	TRBJ1-2	CASTGGLLNGYTF	TGTGCCAGTACAGGGGGCCTTTTAAATGGCTACACCTTC
once	TRBV28	TRBD2	TRBJ2-1	CASSPTSGKGNEQFF	TGTGCCAGCAGCCCGACTAGCGGGAAAGGCAATGAGCAGTTCTTC
-	TRBV6-6	-	TRBJ1-1	CASSYGQYTEAFF	TGTGCCAGCAGTTACGGACAGTACACTGAAGCTTTCTTT
-	TRBV29-1	-	TRBJ2-3	CSVERGAGTDTQYF	TGCAGCGTTGAAAGGGGCGCGGGCACAGATACGCAGTATTTT
-	TRBV15	-	TRBJ2-1	CATSRDGRIEYLYNEQFF	TGTGCCACCAGCAGAGATGGTAGAATTGAGTACCTCTACAATGAGCAGTTCTTC
-	TRBV27	-	TRBJ2-1	CASSLSISSEQFF	TGTGCCAGCAGTTTATCGATATCTTCTGAGCAGTTCTTC
-	TRBV6-6	-	TRBJ1-1	CASSYSTGPGAEAFF	TGTGCCAGCAGTTACTCGACAGGCCCCGGGGCTGAAGCTTTCTTT
-	TRBV11-2	TRBD2	TRBJ2-1	CASSFGPSGSNEQFF	TGTGCCAGCAGCTTTGGTCCTAGCGGGAGCAATGAGCAGTTCTTC
-	TRBV6-1	-	TRBJ2-7	CASSEGMEQYF	TGTGCCAGCAGTGAGGGCATGGAGCAGTACTTC
-	TRBV6-1	TRBD1	TRBJ1-2	CASSETTGGYGYTF	TGTGCCAGCAGTGAAACCACAGGGGGCTATGGCTACACCTTC
-	TRBV28	-	TRBJ1-1	CASSRGYTEAFF	TGTGCCAGCAGTAGAGGTTACACTGAAGCTTTCTTT
-	TRBV28	TRBD1	TRBJ2-1	CASTGTADGREQFF	TGTGCCAGCACCGGGACAGCGGATGGCCGGGAGCAGTTCTTC
-	TRBV7-9	-	TRBJ2-1	CASSLEGKKEQFF	TGTGCCAGCAGCTTAGAAGGGAAGAAGGAGCAGTTCTTC
few	TRBV27	-	TRBJ2-3	CASRFRATSTDTQYF	TGTGCCAGTAGATTCAGGGCGACTAGCACAGATACGCAGTATTTT
-	TRBV5-1	-	TRBJ2-1	CASSLYGLHNEQFF	TGCGCCAGCAGCCTCTACGGACTCCACAATGAGCAGTTCTTC
-	TRBV27	TRBD2	TRBJ2-3	CASSLTSANPDTQYF	TGTGCCAGCAGTTTAACTAGCGCTAACCCAGATACGCAGTATTTT
-	TRBV28	TRBD2	TRBJ2-7	CASSLAGGVEQYF	TGTGCCAGCAGTTTGGCGGGAGGCGTCGAGCAGTACTTC
-	TRBV11-2	-	TRBJ2-5	CASSSYLVGGLETQYF	TGTGCCAGCAGCTCCTACCTCGTGGGCGGGCTAGAGACCCAGTACTTC
-	TRBV28	-	TRBJ2-5	CASSLWEGDKTQYF	TGTGCCAGCAGTTTATGGGAGGGGGATAAGACCCAGTACTTC
-	TRBV28	-	TRBJ2-7	CAISLHGSAYEQYF	TGTGCCATTTCACTTCACGGGTCAGCCTACGAGCAGTACTTC
-	TRBV5-5	-	TRBJ1-1	CASSPYLNTEAFF	TGTGCCAGCAGCCCTTACCTGAACACTGAAGCTTTCTTT
-	TRBV13	-	TRBJ2-3	CASSEHRNTQYF	TGTGCCAGCAGCGAACACCGCAATACGCAGTATTTT
-	TRBV7-8	TRBD1	TRBJ2-3	CASSFNRGSDTQYF	TGTGCCAGCAGCTTTAACAGGGGCTCAGATACGCAGTATTTT
-	TRBV28	-	TRBJ1-1	CASTSLENTEAFF	TGTGCCAGCACGAGCCTGGAGAACACTGAAGCTTTCTTT
-	TRBV21-1	-	TRBJ2-3	CASSKGLGREGLLSTPTDTQYF	TGTGCCAGCAGCAAGGGCCTGGGGCGGGAGGGCCTCCTCAGCACGCCGACAGATACGCAGTATTTT
-	TRBV7-9	-	TRBJ2-1	CASSSPYQGINEQFF	TGTGCCAGCAGCTCCCCGTATCAGGGGATCAATGAGCAGTTCTTC
-	TRBV21-1	-	TRBJ1-5	CASPGGESQPQHF	TGTGCCAGCCCCGGGGGAGAAAGTCAGCCCCAGCATTTT
-	TRBV5-1	TRBD1	TRBJ2-3	CASSFTGADTQYF	TGCGCCAGCAGCTTCACAGGGGCAGATACGCAGTATTTT
-	TRBV28	TRBD1	TRBJ1-5	CASSSDRGNQPQHF	TGTGCCAGCAGTTCCGACAGGGGAAATCAGCCCCAGCATTTT
-	TRBV6-1	TRBD2	TRBJ2-7	CASSGPLAGQLGEQYF	TGTGCCAGCAGTGGGCCCCTAGCGGGTCAGTTGGGCGAGCAGTACTTC
once	TRBV28	TRBD1	TRBJ1-1	CASSERGLNTEAFF	TGTGCCAGCAGTGAGAGGGGGCTGAACACTGAAGCTTTCTTT
once	TRBV7-9	TRBD2	TRBJ2-1	CASSPSGPFEEQFF	TGTGCCAGCAGCCCTAGCGGGCCCTTCGAAGAGCAGTTCTTC
-	TRBV7-9	-	TRBJ1-1	CASSPSSPVNTEAFF	TGTGCCAGCAGCCCTTCGTCCCCAGTGAACACTGAAGCTTTCTTT
-	TRBV27	-	TRBJ2-2	CASSPIGGGTGELFF	TGTGCCAGCAGTCCGATCGGGGGCGGGACCGGGGAGCTGTTTTTT
-	TRBV6-1	TRBD2	TRBJ2-1	CASRRLAGVGEQFF	TGTGCCAGCAGAAGGCTAGCGGGAGTGGGTGAGCAGTTCTTC
once	TRBV28	TRBD1	TRBJ1-1	CASSYDREGDTEAFF	TGTGCCAGCAGCTATGACAGGGAGGGGGACACTGAAGCTTTCTTT
-	TRBV20-1	TRBD1	TRBJ2-3	CSAQTGGTQYF	TGCAGTGCCCAGACAGGGGGGACGCAGTATTTT
-	TRBV28	TRBD1	TRBJ2-7	CASSPTGEEQYF	TGTGCCAGCAGTCCCACAGGGGAAGAGCAGTACTTC